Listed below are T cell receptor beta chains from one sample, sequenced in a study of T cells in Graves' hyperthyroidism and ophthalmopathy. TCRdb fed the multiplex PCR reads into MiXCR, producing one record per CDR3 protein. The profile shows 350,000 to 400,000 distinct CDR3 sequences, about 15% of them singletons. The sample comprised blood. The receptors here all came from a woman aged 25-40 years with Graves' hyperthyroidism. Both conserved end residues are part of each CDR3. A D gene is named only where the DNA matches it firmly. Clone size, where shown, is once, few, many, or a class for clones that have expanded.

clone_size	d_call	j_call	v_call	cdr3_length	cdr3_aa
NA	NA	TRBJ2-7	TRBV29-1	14	CSVLPGLQSYEQYF
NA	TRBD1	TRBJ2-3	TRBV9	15	CASSVTTGATDTQYF
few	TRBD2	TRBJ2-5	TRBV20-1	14	CSASLAGGLETQYF
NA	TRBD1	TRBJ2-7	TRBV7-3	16	CASSLSRMGQGVEQYF
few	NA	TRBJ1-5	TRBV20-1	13	CSAKRDSNQPQHF
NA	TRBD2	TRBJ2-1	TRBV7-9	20	CASSSGPGLAQLSSYNGQFF
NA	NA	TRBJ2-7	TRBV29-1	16	CSVEEGSGVSSYEQYF
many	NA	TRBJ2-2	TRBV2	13	CASRRQTPGELFF
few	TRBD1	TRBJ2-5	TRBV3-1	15	CASSLQGRKQETQYF
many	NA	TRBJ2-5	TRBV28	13	CASIGEQYQTQYF
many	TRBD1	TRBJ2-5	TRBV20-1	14	CSTIKRQGKETQYF
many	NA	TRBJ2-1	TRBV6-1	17	CASIPNLGGFSYNEQFF
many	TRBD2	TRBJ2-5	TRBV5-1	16	CASSLVSGTKEETQYF
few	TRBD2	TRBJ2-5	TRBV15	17	CATSRDLISGSRETQYF
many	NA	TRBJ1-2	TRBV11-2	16	CASSFGSGVVGYGYTF
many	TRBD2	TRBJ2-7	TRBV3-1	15	CASSQSGGRVLEQYF
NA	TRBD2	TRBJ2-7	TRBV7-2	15	CASSLDRAGFDEQYF
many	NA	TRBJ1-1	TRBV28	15	CASSSYRPDLTEAFF
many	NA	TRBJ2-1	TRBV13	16	CASSLLGRSSYNEQFF
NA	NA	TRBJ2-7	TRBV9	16	CASSVGPPATSYEQYF
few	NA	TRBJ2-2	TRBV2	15	CASCVARGNTGELFF
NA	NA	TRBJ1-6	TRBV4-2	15	CASSQDSGDISPLHF
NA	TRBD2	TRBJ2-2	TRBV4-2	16	CASSRSPGLNTGELFF
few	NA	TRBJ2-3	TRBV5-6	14	CASSLATHTDTQYF
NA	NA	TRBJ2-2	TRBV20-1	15	CSARATGRDTGELFF
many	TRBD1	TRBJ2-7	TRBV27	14	CASAWGQGPYEQYF
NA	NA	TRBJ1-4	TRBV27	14	CASSLEGSEEKLFF
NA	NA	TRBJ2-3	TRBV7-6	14	CASSLYQETDTQYF
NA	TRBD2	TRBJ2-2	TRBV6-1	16	CASSGSAGGNTGELFF
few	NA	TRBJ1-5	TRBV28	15	CASSPSGAGDQPQHF
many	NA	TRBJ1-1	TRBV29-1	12	CSAYREGTEAFF
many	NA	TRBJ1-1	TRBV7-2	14	CASSLGLQNTEAFF
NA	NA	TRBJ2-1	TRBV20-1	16	CSAREGTGVNYNEQFF
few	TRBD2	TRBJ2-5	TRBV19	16	CATRLAGGPSRETQYF
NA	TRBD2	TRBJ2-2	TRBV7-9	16	CASSAGLADNTGELFF
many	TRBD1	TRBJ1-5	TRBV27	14	CASAQTGSDQPQHF
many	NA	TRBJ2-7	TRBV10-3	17	CAISALGSRLETYEQYF
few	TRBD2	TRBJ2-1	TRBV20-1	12	CSAGGSRNEQFF
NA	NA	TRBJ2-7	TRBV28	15	CASSPRLRGFYEQYF
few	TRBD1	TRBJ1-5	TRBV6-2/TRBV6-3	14	CASSLDRGLQPQHF
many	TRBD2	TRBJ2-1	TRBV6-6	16	CASSYSYSGRSGEQFF
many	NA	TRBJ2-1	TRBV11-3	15	CASSPPGLSDNEQFF
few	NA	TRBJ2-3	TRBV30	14	CAWSVGGPTDTQYF
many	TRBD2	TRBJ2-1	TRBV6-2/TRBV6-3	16	CASSSGPAGGHNEQFF
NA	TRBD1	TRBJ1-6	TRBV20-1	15	CSAPTLTGPNSPLHF
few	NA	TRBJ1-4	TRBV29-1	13	CSVADRPREKLFF
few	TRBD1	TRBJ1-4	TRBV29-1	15	CSVEGVTGANEKLFF
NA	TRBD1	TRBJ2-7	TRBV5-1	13	CASRQGVSYEQYF
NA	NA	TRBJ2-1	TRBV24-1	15	CATSELAETYNEQFF
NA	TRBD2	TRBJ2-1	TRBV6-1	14	CASSEGRGGHEQFF
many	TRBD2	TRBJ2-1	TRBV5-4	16	CASSLAGTSGYNEQFF
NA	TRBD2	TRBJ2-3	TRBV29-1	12	CSYQGGSDTQYF
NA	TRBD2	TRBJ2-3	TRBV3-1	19	CASSQVETSGSHLTDTQYF
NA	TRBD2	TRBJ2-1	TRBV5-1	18	CASSSTRASGGTYNEQFF
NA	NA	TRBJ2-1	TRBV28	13	CASRPGPEGKQFF
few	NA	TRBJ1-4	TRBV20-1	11	CSARPNEKLFF
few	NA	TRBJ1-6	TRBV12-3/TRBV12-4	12	CASRQTRSPLHF